These 2 T cell receptor beta chains share one sample of origin, sequenced in a study of graft-versus-host responses after intestinal transplantation. The antigens for these receptors are not known. The data were produced by immunoSEQ multiplex PCR, yet TCRdb's version contains in-frame clones alone and is incomplete. The table shows about 120,000 clones, with around 96% occurring only once. This sample comprised unstimulated CD8+ T cells sorted from spleen or lymph node cells, obtained before intestinal transplant. These receptors originate from a human donor who received an intestinal transplant.

J is TRBJ2-3 and V is TRBV5-6; D perhaps matches TRBD1 (6 bases). The ends were cut back, 1 base at V and 2 bases at J, with 14 bases in the middle. The germline V gene has CDR1 SGHDT and CDR2 YYEEEE. The CDR3 runs 16 residues. Here the CDR3 reads CASSLRGHLYTDTQYF. CDR3 bases: TGTGCCAGCAGCTTGCGGGGACACTTATACACAGATACGCAGTATTTT.

This clone was picked up one time. A junction end diverges from the germline sequence, so it may reflect a read error. The chain recombines TRBV19 with TRBJ1-1; D is perhaps TRBD1 (5 bases). The germline V gene has CDR1 LNHDA and CDR2 SQIVND (reference sequence). The CDR3 contains 12 residues. CDR3 residues: CASHRRNTKAFF. In DNA, the CDR3 is TGTGCCAGTCACAGGAGGAACACTAAAGCTTTCTTT.